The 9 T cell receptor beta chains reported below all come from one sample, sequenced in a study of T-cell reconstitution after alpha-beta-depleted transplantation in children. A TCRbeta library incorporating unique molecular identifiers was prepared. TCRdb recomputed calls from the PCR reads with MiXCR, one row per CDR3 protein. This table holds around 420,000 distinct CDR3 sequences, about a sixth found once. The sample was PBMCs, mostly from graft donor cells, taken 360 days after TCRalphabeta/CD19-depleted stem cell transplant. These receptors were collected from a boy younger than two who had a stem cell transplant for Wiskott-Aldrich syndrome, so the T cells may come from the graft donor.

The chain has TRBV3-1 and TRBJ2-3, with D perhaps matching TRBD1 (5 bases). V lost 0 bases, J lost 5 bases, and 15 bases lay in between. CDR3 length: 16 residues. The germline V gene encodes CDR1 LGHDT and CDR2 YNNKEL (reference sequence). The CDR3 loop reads CASSQDRTRKGDTQYF. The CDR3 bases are TGTGCCAGCAGCCAAGATAGGACAAGAAAAGGAGATACGCAGTATTTT.

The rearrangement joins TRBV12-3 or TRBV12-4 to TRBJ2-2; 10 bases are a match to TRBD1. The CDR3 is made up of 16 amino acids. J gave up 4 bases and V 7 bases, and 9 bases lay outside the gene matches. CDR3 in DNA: TGTGCCAGCACCCCGACAGGGGGCGGGAGCACCGGGGAGCTGTTTTTT. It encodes CASTPTGGGSTGELFF.

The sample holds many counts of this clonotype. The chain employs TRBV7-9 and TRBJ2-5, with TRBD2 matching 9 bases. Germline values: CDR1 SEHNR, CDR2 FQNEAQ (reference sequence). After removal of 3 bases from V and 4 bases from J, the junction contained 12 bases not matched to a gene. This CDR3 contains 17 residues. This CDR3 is CASSFGLAGVMRETQYF. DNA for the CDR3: TGTGCCAGCAGCTTCGGTTTAGCGGGAGTGATGAGAGAGACCCAGTACTTC.

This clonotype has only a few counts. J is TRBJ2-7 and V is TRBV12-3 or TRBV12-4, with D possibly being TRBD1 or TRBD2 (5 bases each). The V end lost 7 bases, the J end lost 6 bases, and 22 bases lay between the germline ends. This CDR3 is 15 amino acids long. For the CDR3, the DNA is TGTGCCAGCACGATACAACCGGGGCGAGGGGTCGAGCAGTACTTC. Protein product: CASTIQPGRGVEQYF.

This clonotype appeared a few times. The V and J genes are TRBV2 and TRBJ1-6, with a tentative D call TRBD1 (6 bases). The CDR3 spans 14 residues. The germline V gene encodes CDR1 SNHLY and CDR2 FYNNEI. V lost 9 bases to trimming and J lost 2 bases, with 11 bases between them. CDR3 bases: TGTGCCAGAGGGGGGGGAACCTATAATTCACCCCTCCACTTT. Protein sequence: CARGGGTYNSPLHF.

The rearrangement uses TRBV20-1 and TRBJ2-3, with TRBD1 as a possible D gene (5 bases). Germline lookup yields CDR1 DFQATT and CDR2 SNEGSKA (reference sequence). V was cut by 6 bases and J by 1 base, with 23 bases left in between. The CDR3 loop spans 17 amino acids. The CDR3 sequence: CSAKLILDIFGTDTQYF. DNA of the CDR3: TGCAGTGCCAAACTAATATTGGACATCTTCGGCACAGATACGCAGTATTTT.

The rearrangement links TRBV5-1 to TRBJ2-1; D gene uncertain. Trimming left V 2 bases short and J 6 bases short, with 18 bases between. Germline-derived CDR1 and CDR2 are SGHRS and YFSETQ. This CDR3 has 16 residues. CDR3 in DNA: TGCGCCAGCAGCTTTAGTTTGGTGGTGTCGGTCAATGAGCAGTTCTTC. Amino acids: CASSFSLVVSVNEQFF.

This chain's CDR3 is CASSPRPRTVLTNTQYF. For the CDR3, the DNA is TGCGCCAGCAGCCCGCGACCCCGGACAGTCCTTACAAATACGCAGTATTTT. This chain joins TRBV4-3 and TRBJ2-3; D possibly corresponds to TRBD1 (6 bases). The germline CDR1 and CDR2 sequences are LGHNA and YSLEER. V shed 4 bases and J shed 7 bases, with 24 bases lying between them. The CDR3 runs to 17 residues.

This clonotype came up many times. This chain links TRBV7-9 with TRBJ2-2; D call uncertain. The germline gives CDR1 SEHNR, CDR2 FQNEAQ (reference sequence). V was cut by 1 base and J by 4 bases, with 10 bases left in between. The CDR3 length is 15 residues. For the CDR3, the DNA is TGTGCCAGCAGCTTAGTTCGGCAGAGCACCGGGGAGCTGTTTTTT. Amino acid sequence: CASSLVRQSTGELFF. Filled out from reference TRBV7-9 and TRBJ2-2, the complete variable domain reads DTGVSQNPRHKITKRGQNVTFRCDPISEHNRLYWYRQTLGQGPEFLTYFQNEAQLEKSRLLSDRFSAERPKGSFSTLEIQRTEQGDSAMYLCASSLVRQSTGELFFGEGSRLTVL.